The entry below describes one T cell receptor (beta chain). This specimen comes from a study of blood T cell repertoires in COVID-19. Study details: PBMCs, B-cell-depleted T cells, or T cells provided the cDNA or gDNA that made up the material.

Trimming took off 2 bases at V and 2 bases at J, with 10 bases between the two ends. The CDR3 runs to 14 residues. Germline CDR1 is MNHEY and CDR2 is SVGEGT. The protocol was immunoSEQ multiplex PCR, while the TCRdb copy is restricted to in-frame clones and leaves out a portion. The sample lists approximately 260,000 clones, about 90% occurring once. This clonotype was obtained from a woman aged 55-70 years with COVID-19, enrolled during active disease. Sequencing used peripheral blood. J is TRBJ2-7 and V is TRBV6-2 or TRBV6-3; D is possibly TRBD1 (5 bases). CDR3 residues: CASSYPTGTYEQYF. The CDR3 nucleotides read TGTGCCAGCAGTTACCCAACAGGTACCTACGAGCAGTACTTC.